This T cell receptor beta chain was sequenced in a study of blood T cell repertoires in COVID-19. Study information: T cells, B-cell-depleted T cells, or PBMCs provided the cDNA or gDNA that served as material.

Assay: immunoSEQ multiplex PCR; the TCRdb copy retains only in-frame clones and omits some. The sample lists roughly 190,000 clones; around 80% were seen once. Living in 24 US areas, the participants were between roughly 18 and 95 years of age. Participants' reported clinical history set cohort assignment. V shed 4 bases and J shed 7 bases, with 11 bases lying between them. Germline loops: CDR1 MNHNY, CDR2 SVGAGI (reference sequence). The CDR3 length is 13 residues. This clonotype was sampled from a woman between 50 and 59 years old with acute COVID-19. The specimen was PBMCs or T cells enriched from blood (not recorded which). The chain has TRBV6-6 and TRBJ1-5; D is possibly TRBD1 (5 bases). The CDR3 sequence is CASSFPGDQPQHF. The CDR3 nucleotides read TGTGCCAGCAGTTTCCCGGGGGACCAGCCCCAGCATTTT.